These T cell receptor beta chains were read from a single sample in a study of blood T cells in healthy people across ages. TCRdb reprocessed the 5' RACE reads with MiXCR, giving one entry per CDR3 protein. The profile shows around 1,600,000 distinct CDR3 sequences, 40% to 45% of them singletons. Material: blood. These receptors all come from a woman under 30 in good health. Both conserved end residues are part of each CDR3. D genes are given only for firm matches. Size is stated for part of the rows, as once, few or many counts, or as a class when the clone is expanded.

size: few; J: TRBJ1-1; V: TRBV5-1; D: TRBD1; length: 15; DNA: TGCGCCAGCAGGGGGGCAGGGGGCTGGGACACTGAAGCTTTCTTT; CDR3: CASRGAGGWDTEAFF
size: few; J: TRBJ1-5; V: TRBV20-1; D: .; length: 13; DNA: TGCAGTGCTAGTTGGGATAGCAATCAGCCCCAGCATTTT; CDR3: CSASWDSNQPQHF
size: few; J: TRBJ2-7; V: TRBV3-1; D: .; length: 13; DNA: TGTGCCAGCAGCCTACACGACCGCTACGAGCAGTACTTC; CDR3: CASSLHDRYEQYF
size: .; J: TRBJ2-7; V: TRBV27; D: .; length: 15; DNA: TGTGCCAGCAGCCCCCGGGACCTCCCTTCCTACGAGCAGTACTTC; CDR3: CASSPRDLPSYEQYF
size: .; J: TRBJ2-3; V: TRBV25-1; D: TRBD2; length: 15; DNA: TGTGCCAGCAGCCCTACTAGCGGGAGAGCAGATACGCAGTATTTT; CDR3: CASSPTSGRADTQYF
size: .; J: TRBJ2-2; V: TRBV6-1; D: .; length: 14; DNA: TGTGCCAGCAGTGAAGGGACATACACCGGGGAGCTGTTTTTT; CDR3: CASSEGTYTGELFF
size: .; J: TRBJ1-2; V: TRBV28; D: .; length: 15; DNA: TGTGCCAGCAGTTTACCTCCGAGGGGTCACTATGGCTACACCTTC; CDR3: CASSLPPRGHYGYTF
size: few; J: TRBJ1-1; V: TRBV10-3; D: TRBD1; length: 16; DNA: TGTGCCATCAGTGAGTCCCCAGACAGGGGGAACACTGAAGCTTTCTTT; CDR3: CAISESPDRGNTEAFF
size: few; J: TRBJ2-1; V: TRBV4-3; D: TRBD2; length: 18; DNA: TGCGCCAGCAGCCAAGAACCGGCGGGGGGGAGCTCCTACAATGAGCAGTTCTTC; CDR3: CASSQEPAGGSSYNEQFF
size: .; J: TRBJ2-4; V: TRBV4-1; D: .; length: 15; DNA: TGCGCCAGCAGCCAACTTGGTCTAACCAAAAACATTCAGTACTTC; CDR3: CASSQLGLTKNIQYF
size: few; J: TRBJ2-5; V: TRBV29-1; D: .; length: 10; DNA: TGCAGCGTTGAGCTTGGGGCCCAGTACTTC; CDR3: CSVELGAQYF
size: few; J: TRBJ2-3; V: TRBV24-1; D: .; length: 16; DNA: TGTGCCACCAGTGATTCTCGAGGTCCGGGCACAGATACGCAGTATTTT; CDR3: CATSDSRGPGTDTQYF
size: .; J: TRBJ1-4; V: TRBV4-2; D: .; length: 20; DNA: TGTGCCAGCAGCCAAGATGGAAAGGGACCCAGAAGGGCAACTAATGAAAAACTGTTTTTT; CDR3: CASSQDGKGPRRATNEKLFF